What follows describes a single TCR beta chain. Its specificity is not known. The PCR used 60 Vbeta and 13 Jbeta primers. Sequenced by immunoSEQ multiplex PCR; TCRdb stores in-frame clones only, minus some. The sample records 150,000 to 200,000 clones, approximately 79% being singletons. The data were obtained in a study of cytomegalovirus exposure and HLA in healthy donors. The CDR3 covers 17 residues. The V gene's germline CDR1 is SEHNR and CDR2 FQNEAQ (reference sequence). V lost 5 bases and J lost 5, with 21 bases in between. Regarding the study as a whole: Data from an earlier analysis indicated that most TCR beta V segments were productive either about 90% or about 30% of the time. Most likely, a cluster of highly shared sequence variants arose as a sequencing artifact.

The V gene is TRBV7-9, the J gene TRBJ2-2, with a tentative D call TRBD1 (6 bases). Material for sequencing was PBMCs. The clonotype comes from a human donor in good health. The CDR3, as DNA: TGTGCCAGCAGCGAAAAAGTACAAGTTACAGGGACCGGGGAGCTGTTTTTT. Translating it yields CASSEKVQVTGTGELFF.